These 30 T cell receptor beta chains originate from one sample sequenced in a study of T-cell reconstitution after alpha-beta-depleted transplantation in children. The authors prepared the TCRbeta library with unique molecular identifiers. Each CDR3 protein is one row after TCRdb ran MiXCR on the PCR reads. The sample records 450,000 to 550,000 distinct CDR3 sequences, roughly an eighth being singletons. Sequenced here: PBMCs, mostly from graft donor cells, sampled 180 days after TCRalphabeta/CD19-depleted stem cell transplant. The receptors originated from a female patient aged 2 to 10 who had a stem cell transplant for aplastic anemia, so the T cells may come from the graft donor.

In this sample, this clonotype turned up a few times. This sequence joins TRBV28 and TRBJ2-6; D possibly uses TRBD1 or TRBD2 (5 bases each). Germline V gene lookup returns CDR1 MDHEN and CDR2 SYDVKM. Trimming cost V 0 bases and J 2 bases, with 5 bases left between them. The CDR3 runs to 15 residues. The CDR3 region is CASSLWGAGANVLTF. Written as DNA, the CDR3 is TGTGCCAGCAGTTTATGGGGGGCTGGGGCCAACGTCCTGACTTTC. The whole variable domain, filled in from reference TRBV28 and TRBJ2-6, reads DVKVTQSSRYLVKRTGEKVFLECVQDMDHENMFWYRQDPGLGLRLIYFSYDVKMKEKGDIPEGYSVSREKKERFSLILESASTNQTSMYLCASSLWGAGANVLTFGAGSRLTVL.

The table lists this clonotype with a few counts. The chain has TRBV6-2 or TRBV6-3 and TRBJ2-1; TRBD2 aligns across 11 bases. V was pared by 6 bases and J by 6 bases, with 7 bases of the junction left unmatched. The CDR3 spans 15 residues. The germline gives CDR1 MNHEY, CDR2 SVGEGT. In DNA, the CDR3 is TGTGCCAGCAGCCCCCCGGGACTAGCGGTCAATGAGCAGTTCTTC. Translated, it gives CASSPPGLAVNEQFF.

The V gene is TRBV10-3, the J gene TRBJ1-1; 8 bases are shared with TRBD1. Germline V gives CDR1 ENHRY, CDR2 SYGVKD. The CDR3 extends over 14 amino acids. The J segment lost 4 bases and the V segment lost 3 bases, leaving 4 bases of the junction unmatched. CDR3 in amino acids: CAISERQGTTEAFF. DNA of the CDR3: TGTGCCATCAGTGAACGACAGGGGACCACTGAAGCTTTCTTT.

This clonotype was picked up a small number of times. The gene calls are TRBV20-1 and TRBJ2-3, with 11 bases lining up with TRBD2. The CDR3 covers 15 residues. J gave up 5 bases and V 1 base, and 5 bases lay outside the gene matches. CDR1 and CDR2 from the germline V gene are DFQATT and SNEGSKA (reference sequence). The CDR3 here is CSARALAGEEDTQYF. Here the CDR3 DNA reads TGCAGTGCTAGAGCACTAGCGGGAGAGGAAGATACGCAGTATTTT.

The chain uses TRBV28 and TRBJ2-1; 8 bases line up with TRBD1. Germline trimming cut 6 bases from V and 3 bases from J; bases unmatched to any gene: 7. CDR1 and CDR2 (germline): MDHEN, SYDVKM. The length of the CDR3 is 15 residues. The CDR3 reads CASREQGVCYNEQFF. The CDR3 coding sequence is TGTGCCAGCAGGGAACAGGGGGTATGCTACAATGAGCAGTTCTTC.

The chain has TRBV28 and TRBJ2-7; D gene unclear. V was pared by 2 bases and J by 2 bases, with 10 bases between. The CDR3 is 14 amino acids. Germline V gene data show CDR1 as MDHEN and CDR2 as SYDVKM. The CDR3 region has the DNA TGTGCCAGCAGTTTAAGTAGGACGGCCTACGAGCAGTACTTC. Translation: CASSLSRTAYEQYF.

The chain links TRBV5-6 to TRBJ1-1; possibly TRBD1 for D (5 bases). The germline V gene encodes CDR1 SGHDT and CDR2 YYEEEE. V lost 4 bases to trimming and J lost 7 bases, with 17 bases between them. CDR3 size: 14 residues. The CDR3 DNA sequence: TGTGCCAGCAGCAACCCGGGGGGACCCCGTGAAGCTTTCTTT. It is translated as CASSNPGGPREAFF.

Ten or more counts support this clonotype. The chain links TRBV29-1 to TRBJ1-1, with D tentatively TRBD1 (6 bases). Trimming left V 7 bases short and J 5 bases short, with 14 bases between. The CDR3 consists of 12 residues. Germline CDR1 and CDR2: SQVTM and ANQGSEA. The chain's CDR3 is CSGARGETEAFF. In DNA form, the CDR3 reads TGCAGCGGGGCCAGGGGCGAGACTGAAGCTTTCTTT.

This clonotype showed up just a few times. The CDR3 reads CASSLEFPGSNQPQHF. The CDR3 DNA reads as TGTGCCAGCAGCTTGGAGTTCCCGGGGAGCAATCAGCCCCAGCATTTT. The chain combines TRBV5-5 with TRBJ1-5, with no clear D. The CDR3 covers 16 residues. V was pared by 0 bases and J by 1 base, with 11 bases between. Germline lookup yields CDR1 SGHKS and CDR2 YYEKEE (reference sequence).

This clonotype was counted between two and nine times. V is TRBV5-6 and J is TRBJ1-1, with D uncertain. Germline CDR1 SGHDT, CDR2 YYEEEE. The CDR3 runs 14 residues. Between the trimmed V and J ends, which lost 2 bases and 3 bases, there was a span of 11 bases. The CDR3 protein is CASSFYTRDTEAFF. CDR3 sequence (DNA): TGTGCCAGCAGCTTTTACACCCGGGACACTGAAGCTTTCTTT.

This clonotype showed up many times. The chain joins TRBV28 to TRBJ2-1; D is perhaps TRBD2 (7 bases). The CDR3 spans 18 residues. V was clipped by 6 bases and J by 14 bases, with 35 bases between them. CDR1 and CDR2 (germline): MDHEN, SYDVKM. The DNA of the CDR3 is TGTGCCAGCAGCTTAGGGGGAGGGAGGGACATACGGCGTTTACGTGAGTTCTTC. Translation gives CASSLGGGRDIRRLREFF.

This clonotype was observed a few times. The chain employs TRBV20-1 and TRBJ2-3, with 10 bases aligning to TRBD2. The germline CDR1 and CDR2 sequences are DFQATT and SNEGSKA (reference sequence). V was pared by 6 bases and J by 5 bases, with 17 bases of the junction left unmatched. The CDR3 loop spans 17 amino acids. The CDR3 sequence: CSAYSGTSESLGDTQYF. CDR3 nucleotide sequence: TGCAGTGCGTATTCCGGGACTAGCGAGTCGCTAGGAGATACGCAGTATTTT.

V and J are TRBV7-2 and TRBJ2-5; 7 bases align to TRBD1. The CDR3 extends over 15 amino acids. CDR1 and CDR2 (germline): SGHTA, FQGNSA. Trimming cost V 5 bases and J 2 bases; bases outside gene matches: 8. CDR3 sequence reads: CASSEPYRGQETQYF. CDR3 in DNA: TGTGCCAGCAGCGAGCCCTACAGGGGTCAAGAGACCCAGTACTTC.

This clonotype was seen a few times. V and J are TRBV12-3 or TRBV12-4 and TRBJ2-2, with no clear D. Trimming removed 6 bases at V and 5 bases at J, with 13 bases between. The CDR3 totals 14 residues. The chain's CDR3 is CASRGQVGTGELFF. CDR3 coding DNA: TGTGCCAGCAGAGGGCAGGTGGGGACCGGGGAGCTGTTTTTT.

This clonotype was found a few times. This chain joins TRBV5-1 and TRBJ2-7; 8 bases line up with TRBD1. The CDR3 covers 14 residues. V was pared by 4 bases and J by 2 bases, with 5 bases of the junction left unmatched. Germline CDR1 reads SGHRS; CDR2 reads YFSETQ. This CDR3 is CASSLQGDTYEQYF. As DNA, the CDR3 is TGCGCCAGCAGCCTACAGGGGGACACCTACGAGCAGTACTTC.

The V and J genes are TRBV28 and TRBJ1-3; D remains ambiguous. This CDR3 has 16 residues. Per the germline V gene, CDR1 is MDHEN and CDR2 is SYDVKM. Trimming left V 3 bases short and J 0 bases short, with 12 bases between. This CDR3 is CASSFHPANSGNTIYF. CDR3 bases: TGTGCCAGCAGTTTCCATCCCGCCAACTCTGGAAACACCATATATTTT.

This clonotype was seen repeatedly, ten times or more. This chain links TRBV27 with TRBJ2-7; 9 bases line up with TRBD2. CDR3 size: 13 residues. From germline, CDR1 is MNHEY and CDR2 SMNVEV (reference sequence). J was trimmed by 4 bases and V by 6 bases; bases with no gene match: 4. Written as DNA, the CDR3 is TGTGCCAGCAGAACTAGCGGGCTTTACGAGCAGTACTTC. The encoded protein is CASRTSGLYEQYF.

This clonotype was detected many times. The CDR3 DNA is TGTGCCAGCAGCTTGGGACTAGCGGTACAAGAGACCCAGTACTTC. Amino acid sequence: CASSLGLAVQETQYF. The chain employs TRBV7-2 and TRBJ2-5, with 11 bases fitting TRBD2. J gave up 2 bases and V 3 bases, and 2 bases lay outside the gene matches. The CDR3 sequence is 15 residues long. CDR1 is SGHTA, CDR2 FQGNSA, per germline.

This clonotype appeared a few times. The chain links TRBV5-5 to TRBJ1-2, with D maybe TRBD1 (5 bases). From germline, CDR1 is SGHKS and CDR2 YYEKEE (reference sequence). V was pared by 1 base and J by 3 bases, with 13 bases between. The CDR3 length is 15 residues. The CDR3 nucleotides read TGTGCCAGCAGCTTGTTGCCCGGGGGGGACTATGGCTACACCTTC. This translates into CASSLLPGGDYGYTF.

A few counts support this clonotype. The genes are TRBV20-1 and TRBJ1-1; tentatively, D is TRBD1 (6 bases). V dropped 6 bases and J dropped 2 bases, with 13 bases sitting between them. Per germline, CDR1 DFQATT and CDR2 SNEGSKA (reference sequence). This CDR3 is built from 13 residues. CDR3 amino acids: CSAGQGSNTEAFF. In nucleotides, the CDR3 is TGCAGTGCGGGCCAGGGGAGTAACACTGAAGCTTTCTTT.

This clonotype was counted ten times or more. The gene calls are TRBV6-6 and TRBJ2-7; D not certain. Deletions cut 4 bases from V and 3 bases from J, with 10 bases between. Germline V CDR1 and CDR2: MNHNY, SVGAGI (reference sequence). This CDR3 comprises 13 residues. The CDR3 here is CASSSRLSYEQYV. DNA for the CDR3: TGTGCCAGCAGTTCCCGACTGAGCTACGAGCAGTACGTC.

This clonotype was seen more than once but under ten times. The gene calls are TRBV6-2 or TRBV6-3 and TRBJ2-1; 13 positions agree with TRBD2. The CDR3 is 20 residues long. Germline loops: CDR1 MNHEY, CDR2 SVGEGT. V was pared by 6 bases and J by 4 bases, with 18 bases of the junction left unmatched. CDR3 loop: CASSLYAGLAGSRQYNEQFF. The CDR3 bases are TGTGCCAGCAGCCTTTATGCGGGACTAGCGGGATCCAGGCAGTACAATGAGCAGTTCTTC.

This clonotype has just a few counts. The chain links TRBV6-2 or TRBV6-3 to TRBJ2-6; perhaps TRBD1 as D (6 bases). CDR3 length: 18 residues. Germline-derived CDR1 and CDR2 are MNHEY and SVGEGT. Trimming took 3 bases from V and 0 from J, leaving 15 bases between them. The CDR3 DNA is TGTGCCAGCAGTTATGTGACAGGCGCTACCTCTGGGGCCAACGTCCTGACTTTC. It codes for CASSYVTGATSGANVLTF.

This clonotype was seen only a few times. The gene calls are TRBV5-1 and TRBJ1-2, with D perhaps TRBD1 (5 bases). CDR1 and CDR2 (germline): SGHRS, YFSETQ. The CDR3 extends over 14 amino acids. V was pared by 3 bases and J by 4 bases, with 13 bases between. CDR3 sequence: CASSWGRETYGYTF. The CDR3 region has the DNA TGCGCCAGCAGCTGGGGACGGGAGACCTATGGCTACACCTTC.

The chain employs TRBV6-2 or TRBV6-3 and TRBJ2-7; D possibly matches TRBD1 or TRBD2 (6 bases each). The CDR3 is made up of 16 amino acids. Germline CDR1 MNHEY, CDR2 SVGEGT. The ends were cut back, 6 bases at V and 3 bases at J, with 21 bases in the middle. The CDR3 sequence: CASSPRPPGGIYEQYV. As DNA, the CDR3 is TGTGCCAGCAGCCCTCGTCCGCCCGGGGGCATCTACGAGCAGTACGTC.

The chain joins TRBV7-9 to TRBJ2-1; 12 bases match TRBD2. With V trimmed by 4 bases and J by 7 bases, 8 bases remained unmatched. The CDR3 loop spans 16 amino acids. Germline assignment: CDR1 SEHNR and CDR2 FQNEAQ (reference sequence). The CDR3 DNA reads TGTGCCAGCAGCTCCGCTAGCGGGAGGGCCGGAAATGAGCAGTTCTTC. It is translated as CASSSASGRAGNEQFF.

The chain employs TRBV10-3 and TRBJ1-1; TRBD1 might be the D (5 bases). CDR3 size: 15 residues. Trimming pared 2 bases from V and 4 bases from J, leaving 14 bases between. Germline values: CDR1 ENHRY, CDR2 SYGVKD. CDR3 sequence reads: CAISEPGGRGTEAFF. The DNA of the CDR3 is TGTGCCATCAGTGAGCCGGGGGGGAGGGGCACTGAAGCTTTCTTT.

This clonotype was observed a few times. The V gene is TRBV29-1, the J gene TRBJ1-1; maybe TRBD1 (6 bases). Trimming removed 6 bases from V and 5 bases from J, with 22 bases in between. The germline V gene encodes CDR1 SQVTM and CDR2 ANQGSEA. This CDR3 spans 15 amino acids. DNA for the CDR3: TGCAGCGTCGTCGGGGGAGGGGGGCGCTTAACTGAAGCTTTCTTT. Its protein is CSVVGGGGRLTEAFF.

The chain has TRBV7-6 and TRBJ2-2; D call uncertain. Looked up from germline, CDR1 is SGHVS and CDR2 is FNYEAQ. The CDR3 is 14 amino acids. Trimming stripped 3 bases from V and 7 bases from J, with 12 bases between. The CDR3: CASSFPPSGGELFF. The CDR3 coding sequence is TGTGCCAGCAGCTTCCCTCCCTCGGGCGGGGAGCTGTTTTTT.

The CDR3 DNA reads TGTGCCAGCAGCGCGGGGGGGGGCTCGGGCTCACCCCTCCACTTT. Its protein product is CASSAGGGSGSPLHF. The chain combines TRBV9 with TRBJ1-6, with a tentative D call TRBD1 (6 bases). The ends were cut back, 3 bases at V and 10 bases at J, with 17 bases in the middle. Germline lookup yields CDR1 SGDLS and CDR2 YYNGEE. This CDR3 has 15 residues.